The present T cell receptor (beta chain) was sequenced within a study of monozygotic twins with inflammatory bowel disease. TCRdb reprocessed the 5' RACE reads; each CDR3 protein has one entry and no DNA is given. The sample has 350,000 to 500,000 distinct CDR3 sequences; the top ten hold 2% to 3%. Sampling involved one blood draw (approximately 2.3 ml) for every donor. CDR1 and CDR2 (germline): DFQATT, SNEGSKA (reference sequence). This CDR3 is 14 amino acids long. This TCR was recovered from a human donor with ulcerative colitis or Crohn's disease, or a healthy co-twin of an affected twin (not recorded which). This chain joins TRBV20-1 and TRBJ2-7. Sequencing input: blood. Here the CDR3 reads CSARDPQKAYEQYF.